The 12 T cell receptor beta chains reported below all come from one sample, sequenced in a study of blood T cell repertoires in COVID-19. The assay was immunoSEQ multiplex PCR, and TCRdb's table has in-frame clones only and misses some. The data hold over 130,000 clones, with about 79% observed a single time. The material sequenced was peripheral blood. The receptors were sampled from a woman older than 75 with active or convalescent COVID-19.

The J gene is TRBJ1-3, the V gene TRBV27; a possible D gene is TRBD1 (5 bases). This CDR3 has 15 amino acids. The germline CDR1 and CDR2 sequences are MNHEY and SMNVEV (reference sequence). V lost 6 bases and J 0 bases, leaving 12 bases between the germline ends. This chain's CDR3 is CASRGWGGSGNTIYF. CDR3 sequence (DNA): TGTGCCAGCAGGGGTTGGGGGGGCTCTGGAAACACCATATATTTT.

The rearrangement joins TRBV5-1 to TRBJ2-1, with a weak D call TRBD1 (7 bases). CDR3 length: 14 residues. From germline, CDR1 is SGHRS and CDR2 YFSETQ. V gave up 3 bases and J gave up 4 bases, with 11 bases separating them. The CDR3 nucleotides read TGCGCCAGCAGCTGGGCGGGACAGTACAATGAGCAGTTCTTC. Translation: CASSWAGQYNEQFF.

This clone was detected only once. The chain couples TRBV6-2 or TRBV6-3 to TRBJ2-1; TRBD2 is a possible D gene (5 bases). V dropped 2 bases and J dropped 4 bases, with 12 bases sitting between them. Germline V gives CDR1 MNHEY, CDR2 SVGEGT. The CDR3 has 15 amino acids. The CDR3 sequence is CASSYGGRSYNEQFF. DNA of the CDR3: TGTGCCAGCAGTTACGGCGGGCGCTCGTACAATGAGCAGTTCTTC.

The chain couples TRBV29-1 to TRBJ1-1; TRBD1 agrees at 11 bases. CDR1 and CDR2 from the germline V gene are SQVTM and ANQGSEA. The CDR3 loop spans 14 amino acids. V was pared by 6 bases and J by 4 bases, with 7 bases of the junction left unmatched. The CDR3 DNA reads as TGCAGCGTAAGGACAGGGGGCCTGAGCACTGAAGCTTTCTTT. It is translated as CSVRTGGLSTEAFF.

The rearrangement uses TRBV3-1 (or the pseudogene TRBV3-2) and TRBJ1-1, with 7 nucleotides matching TRBD1. V shed 0 bases, J shed 4 bases, and the junction held 8 bases outside the gene matches. This CDR3 contains 16 residues. The germline gives CDR1 LGHDT, CDR2 YNNKEL (reference sequence). Written as DNA, the CDR3 is TGTGCCAGCAGCCAAGACAGGGGGGCGTTTGGCACTGAAGCTTTCTTT. Amino acids: CASSQDRGAFGTEAFF.

The chain couples TRBV2 to TRBJ1-2; D gene unclear. This CDR3 spans 13 amino acids. V was cut by 4 bases and J by 2 bases, with 8 bases left in between. The germline V gene encodes CDR1 SNHLY and CDR2 FYNNEI. CDR3 residues: CASSVSENYGYTF. CDR3 coding DNA: TGTGCCAGCAGTGTCTCGGAGAACTATGGCTACACCTTC.

The V and J genes are TRBV7-8 and TRBJ1-6, with a tentative D call TRBD1 (6 bases). Trimming cost V 5 bases and J 6 bases, with 17 bases left between them. The length of the CDR3 is 16 residues. The V gene's germline CDR1 is SGHVS and CDR2 FQNEAQ. This CDR3 reads CASSPQGQGFNSPLHF. CDR3 bases: TGTGCCAGCAGCCCCCAGGGGCAGGGGTTTAATTCACCCCTCCACTTT.

The chain is built from TRBV5-1 and TRBJ2-4, with 8 nucleotides matching TRBD1. CDR1 and CDR2 from the germline V gene are SGHRS and YFSETQ. The CDR3 is 16 residues long. Trimming removed 0 bases from V and 2 bases from J; junction bases left unmatched: 4. Written as DNA, the CDR3 is TGCGCCAGCAGCTTGGGGCAGGGGGCGACCAAAAACATTCAGTACTTC. Translated: CASSLGQGATKNIQYF.

The chain has TRBV4-2 and TRBJ2-1, with D unresolved. The germline gives CDR1 LGHNA, CDR2 YNFKEQ. This CDR3 is 16 amino acids long. Trimming removed 0 bases from V and 3 bases from J, with 12 bases in between. The DNA of the CDR3 is TGTGCCAGCAGCCAAGATCACGGGTCTCGCTACAATGAGCAGTTCTTC. It codes for CASSQDHGSRYNEQFF.

This chain uses TRBV7-2 with TRBJ2-7; 7 bases are shared with TRBD1. Germline V gene data show CDR1 as SGHTA and CDR2 as FQGNSA. CDR3 length: 12 amino acids. The J segment lost 6 bases and the V segment lost 5 bases, leaving 4 bases of the junction unmatched. The CDR3 loop is CASSHRGGEQYF. The CDR3 nucleotides are TGTGCCAGCAGCCACAGGGGCGGCGAGCAGTACTTC. Full variable domain (rest looked up from reference TRBV7-2 and TRBJ2-7): GAGVSQSPSNKVTEKGKDVELRCDPISGHTALYWYRQSLGQGLEFLIYFQGNSAPDKSGLPSDRFSAERTGGSVSTLTIQRTQQEDSAVYLCASSHRGGEQYFGPGTRLTVT.

This clone was seen once. The chain combines TRBV5-1 with TRBJ2-3; perhaps TRBD1 as D (6 bases). This CDR3 contains 18 residues. In germline, CDR1 is SGHRS, CDR2 YFSETQ. V shed 2 bases and J shed 2 bases, with 21 bases lying between them. The DNA of the CDR3 is TGCGCCAGCAGCTTCGGACAGTCGACCCGCTTCCTCACAGATACGCAGTATTTT. This encodes CASSFGQSTRFLTDTQYF.

This sequence joins TRBV5-1 and TRBJ2-5; tentative D call: TRBD2 (6 bases). Germline loops: CDR1 SGHRS, CDR2 YFSETQ. Trimming took off 3 bases at V and 2 bases at J, with 11 bases between the two ends. The CDR3 has 14 amino acids. CDR3 sequence: CASSSTGVQETQYF. The CDR3 nucleotides are TGCGCCAGCAGCTCGACGGGGGTACAAGAGACCCAGTACTTC.